The TCR beta chain under discussion was sequenced for a study of T cell responses to AZD1222 COVID-19 vaccine. The V segment lost 3 bases and the J segment 1 base; nucleotides outside the gene matches: 3. The CDR3 has 15 residues. Looked up from germline, CDR1 is SGHNT and CDR2 is YENEEA. This clone is a singleton in its sample. Profiled with immunoSEQ multiplex PCR; TCRdb holds only in-frame clones, not every one. Among more than 70,000 clones, around 93% were seen once, and the ten largest hold around 28%. The sequence derives from an adult who received the AZD1222 COVID-19 vaccine. This chain joins TRBV11-3 and TRBJ2-5; 9 bases are a match to TRBD2. The material sequenced was peripheral blood, taken 28 days after the second AZD1222 dose. Written as DNA, the CDR3 is TGTGCCAGCAGCTTGGGTAGCGGGAGCCAAGAGACCCAGTACTTC. The encoded protein is CASSLGSGSQETQYF.